These 12 T cell receptor beta chains came from one sample sequenced in a study of shared clonotypes between healthy human individuals. TCRdb keeps only in-frame clones here, not all; method: immunoSEQ multiplex PCR. The sample shows about 1,500,000 clones, approximately 97% of them seen only once. The sequenced material came from naive CD4+ T cells sorted from blood. Indicated subset: CD45RA+ positively selected. The receptors were sampled from a man aged 30 to 39 in good health.

The chain is built from TRBV27 and TRBJ2-1; 10 nucleotides agree with TRBD2. The germline CDR1 and CDR2 sequences are MNHEY and SMNVEV (reference sequence). J gave up 2 bases and V 8 bases, and 9 bases lay outside the gene matches. This CDR3 comprises 16 residues. CDR3 DNA: TGTGCCAGCTGGCGAGCCGGGACTAGCGCCTACAATGAGCAGTTCTTC. Translated: CASWRAGTSAYNEQFF.

V usage is TRBV19 and J usage is TRBJ1-3; D call uncertain. Trimming took 5 bases from V and 0 from J, leaving 8 bases between them. The CDR3 runs to 14 residues. The V gene's germline CDR1 is LNHDA and CDR2 SQIVND (reference sequence). The CDR3 region is CASSYSFSGNTIYF. The CDR3 DNA reads as TGTGCCAGTAGTTACAGCTTCTCTGGAAACACCATATATTTT.

On this clone: Other DNA sequences within the sample encode an identical CDR3. This sequence joins TRBV9 and TRBJ2-1; 13 nucleotides agree with TRBD2. CDR1 is SGDLS, CDR2 YYNGEE, per germline. The CDR3 extends over 16 amino acids. V dropped 4 bases and J dropped 5; count of bases not matched to a gene: 6. The CDR3 DNA is TGTGCCAGCAGCCCCGGACTAGCGGGAGCCAACAATGAGCAGTTCTTC. It specifies CASSPGLAGANNEQFF.

The chain's CDR3 is CASSPTGTSSYEQYF. Written as DNA, the CDR3 is TGTGCCAGCAGTCCTACCGGGACTAGCTCCTACGAGCAGTACTTC. The chain is built from TRBV28 and TRBJ2-7, with 8 bases matching TRBD2. Germline CDR1 and CDR2: MDHEN and SYDVKM. V lost 5 bases, J lost 0 bases, and 6 bases stayed unmatched. CDR3 length: 15 residues.

The J gene is TRBJ2-1, the V gene TRBV10-1, with D possibly TRBD2 on 5 matching bases. CDR1 and CDR2 (germline): WNHNN, SYGVQD (reference sequence). This CDR3 contains 15 residues. Between the trimmed V and J ends, which lost 3 bases and 0 bases, there was a span of 9 bases. For the CDR3, the DNA is TGCGCCAGCAGTGACCCTAGCTTCTCCTACAATGAGCAGTTCTTC. Translated, it gives CASSDPSFSYNEQFF.

The chain carries TRBV29-1 and TRBJ2-5; TRBD2 matches at 9 bases. The CDR3 has 13 residues. With 3 bases clipped from V and 5 bases from J, the junction kept 4 bases outside the gene matches. Per germline, CDR1 SQVTM and CDR2 ANQGSEA. The CDR3 is CSVEWREGETQYF. In DNA form, the CDR3 reads TGCAGCGTTGAGTGGCGGGAGGGGGAGACCCAGTACTTC.

CDR3 bases: TGTGCCAGCAGCTTGTCTGCCCGCTTTTCCGAGACCCAGTACTTC. This translates into CASSLSARFSETQYF. The chain couples TRBV5-4 to TRBJ2-5; D is unresolved. CDR3 length: 15 residues. The V end lost 1 base, the J end lost 5 bases, and 15 bases lay between the germline ends. Germline CDR1 is SGHNT and CDR2 is YYREEE (reference sequence).

The gene calls are TRBV5-5 and TRBJ2-3; D gene unclear. Germline V lookup: CDR1 SGHKS, CDR2 YYEKEE (reference sequence). This CDR3 is built from 17 residues. V gave up 2 bases and J gave up 1 base, with 17 bases separating them. The CDR3: CASSFMSSNPGTDTQYF. As DNA, the CDR3 is TGTGCCAGCAGCTTTATGTCAAGTAATCCTGGCACAGATACGCAGTATTTT.

The genes are TRBV2 and TRBJ2-2; D gene ambiguous. The CDR3 length is 13 residues. Germline V lookup: CDR1 SNHLY, CDR2 FYNNEI. V was clipped by 6 bases and J by 7 bases, with 12 bases between them. The DNA of the CDR3 is TGTGCCAGCAGGTGGGGTCGTAACGGGGAGCTGTTTTTT. Its protein product is CASRWGRNGELFF.

The DNA for the CDR3 is TGTGCCAGCAGCTTCGGACCCGCGGACGGAAACACCATATATTTT. Its translation is CASSFGPADGNTIYF. V gene TRBV5-4 combines with J gene TRBJ1-3; D gene uncertain. This CDR3 has 15 residues. With 2 bases removed from V and 4 bases from J, the gap between germline ends came to 13 bases. CDR1 and CDR2 from the germline V gene are SGHNT and YYREEE (reference sequence).

The CDR3, as DNA: TGTGCCATCAGTGACCAAACAGGTCTCAATCAGCCCCAGCATTTT. Its translation: CAISDQTGLNQPQHF. V and J are TRBV10-3 and TRBJ1-5, with a weak D call TRBD1 (5 bases). The CDR3 loop spans 15 amino acids. Per germline, CDR1 ENHRY and CDR2 SYGVKD. Trimming left V 3 bases short and J 3 bases short, with 12 bases between.

The chain employs TRBV5-1 and TRBJ2-1; D is unresolved. Germline-derived CDR1 and CDR2 are SGHRS and YFSETQ. Trimming left V 0 bases short and J 5 bases short, with 12 bases between. The length of the CDR3 is 15 residues. The CDR3 loop is CASSLVALENNEQFF. The CDR3 DNA follows: TGCGCCAGCAGCTTGGTGGCCCTAGAGAACAATGAGCAGTTCTTC.